This TCR beta chain was identified during a study of cytomegalovirus exposure and HLA in healthy donors. Study-wide points: Apparent HLA restriction characterized most CMV-associated TCR beta chains in a later analysis. Some public TCRs appeared in many individuals, while most sequences were rare. For TCR beta chains, V- and J-gene trimming was later linked to a missense DCLRE1C variant. There were about 160 TCR beta chains listed as cytomegalovirus-associated.

Remarks on this clone: Its antigen is not known.

Trimming pared 6 bases from V and 0 bases from J, leaving 12 bases between. The CDR3 runs 14 residues. Germline lookup yields CDR1 WNHNN and CDR2 SYGVQD (reference sequence). It was with 60 Vbeta and 13 Jbeta primers that the PCR ran. Some clones are missing from TCRdb's copy, which holds only in-frame ones; the method was immunoSEQ multiplex PCR. The data show around 150,000 clones, 65% to 80% seen once. Sequenced material: PBMCs. This TCR was recovered from a woman in her forties in good health and CMV-seronegative. The rearrangement links TRBV10-1 to TRBJ2-7; perhaps TRBD1 as D (6 bases). DNA for the CDR3: TGCGCCAGCAGCCAAAACAGGGCCTCCTACGAGCAGTACTTC. Amino acid sequence: CASSQNRASYEQYF.